These T cell receptor beta chains were read from a single sample in a study of shared clonotypes between healthy human individuals. Measured with immunoSEQ multiplex PCR; TCRdb has only the in-frame clones, and not every one. The top ten hold roughly 0.35% of the sample, which has roughly 1,500,000 clones, less than 99% seen once. The sample was naive CD4+ T cells sorted from blood. Source of these receptors: a man aged 25-40 years in good health. CDR3s include the opening cysteine and the closing phenylalanine or tryptophan. Fields, in order: D gene, J gene, clone size, V gene, CDR3 protein, CDR3 DNA. A D gene is named only where the DNA matches it firmly. Clone size is stated in some rows and not others, as once, few, many or a class when expanded.

D: TRBD2; J: TRBJ2-1; size: NA; V: TRBV19; CDR3: CASSSETSGSYNEQFF; DNA: TGTGCCAGTTCTTCCGAGACTAGCGGGTCCTACAATGAGCAGTTCTTC
D: NA; J: TRBJ1-3; size: NA; V: TRBV15; CDR3: CATSRERGESSGNTIYF; DNA: TGTGCCACCAGCAGAGAGCGGGGGGAGAGCTCTGGAAACACCATATATTTT
D: NA; J: TRBJ2-7; size: NA; V: TRBV6-1; CDR3: CASSEPFYEQYF; DNA: TGTGCCAGCAGTGAACCGTTTTACGAGCAGTACTTC
D: NA; J: TRBJ2-1; size: once; V: TRBV9; CDR3: CASSVELLNEQFF; DNA: TGTGCCAGCAGCGTAGAGCTGTTAAATGAGCAGTTCTTC
D: TRBD1; J: TRBJ2-7; size: NA; V: TRBV7-9; CDR3: CASSVRDRVYEQYF; DNA: TGTGCCAGCAGCGTCCGGGACAGGGTCTACGAGCAGTACTTC
D: TRBD1; J: TRBJ2-5; size: NA; V: TRBV2; CDR3: CASSEDRGRLETQYF; DNA: TGTGCCAGCTCGGAAGACAGGGGGCGATTGGAGACCCAGTACTTC
D: NA; J: TRBJ1-2; size: NA; V: TRBV7-2; CDR3: CASTIQGGDGYTF; DNA: TGTGCCAGTACCATACAGGGAGGGGATGGCTACACCTTC
D: NA; J: TRBJ2-7; size: NA; V: TRBV19; CDR3: CASSMAPGSYEQYF; DNA: TGTGCCAGTAGTATGGCGCCAGGTTCCTACGAGCAGTACTTC
D: NA; J: TRBJ2-1; size: NA; V: TRBV18; CDR3: CASSPKTTWAGNKQFF; DNA: TGTGCCAGCTCACCCAAGACAACTTGGGCAGGCAATAAGCAGTTCTTC
D: NA; J: TRBJ1-2; size: NA; V: TRBV5-4; CDR3: CASSLEGAYGYTF; DNA: TGTGCCAGCAGCTTGGAAGGGGCCTATGGCTACACCTTC
D: NA; J: TRBJ1-1; size: NA; V: TRBV27; CDR3: CASSLNRVSLAFF; DNA: TGTGCCAGCAGTTTGAACAGGGTGTCTTTAGCTTTCTTT
D: TRBD1; J: TRBJ1-1; size: NA; V: TRBV25-1; CDR3: CASSPPTGEGAEAFF; DNA: TGTGCCAGCAGTCCCCCGACAGGGGAAGGGGCTGAAGCTTTCTTT
D: NA; J: TRBJ1-4; size: NA; V: TRBV5-3; CDR3: CARSLWGLSEKLFF; DNA: TGTGCCAGAAGCTTGTGGGGGCTTAGTGAAAAACTGTTTTTT
D: NA; J: TRBJ2-1; size: NA; V: TRBV7-6; CDR3: CASSLGGDEQFF; DNA: TGTGCCAGCAGCTTAGGAGGGGATGAGCAGTTCTTC
D: TRBD1; J: TRBJ2-3; size: NA; V: TRBV29-1; CDR3: CSVAFGQAETQYF; DNA: TGCAGCGTTGCCTTTGGACAGGCCGAGACGCAGTATTTT
D: TRBD1; J: TRBJ1-2; size: once; V: TRBV9; CDR3: CASSLAGTGGIFGYTF; DNA: TGTGCCAGCAGTTTGGCCGGGACAGGGGGTATTTTTGGCTACACCTTC
D: TRBD1; J: TRBJ2-1; size: NA; V: TRBV5-1; CDR3: CASSPGDRGEQFF; DNA: TGCGCCAGCAGCCCCGGCGACAGGGGTGAGCAGTTCTTC
D: NA; J: TRBJ1-1; size: once; V: TRBV5-6; CDR3: CASSLISSRNTEAFF; DNA: TGTGCCAGCAGCTTGATTAGCTCGAGGAACACTGAAGCTTTCTTT